Shown below are 5 T cell receptor beta chains from a single sample sequenced in a study of CD8 T cell repertoires and HIV-1 epitope variants. This table comes from immunoSEQ multiplex PCR, and its TCRdb copy is limited to in-frame clones, with some not included. The table has about 4,800 clones, about 70% seen once. No antigen is known for these receptors. Sequencing was carried out using cultured CD8+ T cells derived from PBMCs. The receptors originated from a male donor with HIV.

This chain joins TRBV27 and TRBJ2-7; D may be TRBD2 (6 bases). The V gene's germline CDR1 is MNHEY and CDR2 SMNVEV (reference sequence). Trimming took off 0 bases at V and 1 base at J, with 13 bases between the two ends. The CDR3 contains 16 residues. In nucleotides, the CDR3 is TGTGCCAGCAGTTTATCGGAGGGGACTGTATCCTACGAGCAGTACTTC. It is translated as CASSLSEGTVSYEQYF.

This clone was seen a few times. V usage is TRBV5-4 and J usage is TRBJ2-3; 7 bases are shared with TRBD2. This CDR3 is 15 amino acids long. Germline CDR1 is SGHNT and CDR2 is YYREEE (reference sequence). The V and J ends lost 1 base and 3 bases, in that order; junction bases with no gene match: 5. The CDR3 loop reads CASSLLGGGTDTQYF. The CDR3 DNA is TGTGCCAGCAGCTTGCTGGGCGGGGGAACAGATACGCAGTATTTT.

There are a few counts of this clone. The chain links TRBV7-9 to TRBJ1-5, with D possibly being TRBD1 (5 bases). Per germline, CDR1 SEHNR and CDR2 FQNEAQ (reference sequence). V was shortened by 5 bases and J by 3 bases, with 11 bases between the two germline ends. The CDR3 sequence is 14 residues long. CDR3 sequence: CASSPSGSNQPQHF. CDR3 sequence (DNA): TGTGCCAGCAGCCCATCAGGGTCCAATCAGCCCCAGCATTTT.

The genes are TRBV19 and TRBJ1-2; D is unclear. V lost 5 bases, J lost 3 bases, and 7 bases lay in between. Looked up from germline, CDR1 is LNHDA and CDR2 is SQIVND (reference sequence). CDR3 length: 12 residues. CDR3 DNA: TGTGCCAGTAGTCAGTGGGACTATGGCTACACCTTC. The encoded protein is CASSQWDYGYTF.

The V gene is TRBV4-1, the J gene TRBJ2-2; TRBD2 might be the D (5 bases). Germline V gene sequence: CDR1 MGHRA, CDR2 YSYEKL. Trimming pared 4 bases from V and 2 bases from J, leaving 8 bases between. The CDR3 extends over 14 amino acids. The CDR3 DNA follows: TGCGCCAGCAGCCTCACTAGTAACACCGGGGAGCTGTTTTTT. It yields the protein CASSLTSNTGELFF.